Listed here are 20 T cell receptor beta chains from one sample, sequenced in a study of vaccination effects on CD4 cells after COVID-19. This table comes from immunoSEQ multiplex PCR, and its TCRdb copy is limited to in-frame clones, with some not included. The data contain some 26,000 clones, nearly 75% of them singletons. Following a 10-day culture, CD4+ T cells were purified. These TCRs' antigens remain unknown. Here the sequenced sample was CD4+ T cells from PBMCs cultured without peptide, taken before COVID-19 vaccination. These receptors all stem from a human donor who received a COVID-19 vaccine.

V gene TRBV6-2 or TRBV6-3 combines with J gene TRBJ1-1, with 7 bases that match TRBD1. CDR1 is MNHEY, CDR2 SVGEGT, per germline. V shed 4 bases and J 1 base; nucleotides not matched to a gene: 6. The length of the CDR3 is 15 residues. CDR3 in DNA: TGTGCCAGCAGTTCGCACAGGGGCAAGAACACTGAAGCTTTCTTT. Translating it yields CASSSHRGKNTEAFF.

The rearrangement joins TRBV5-5 to TRBJ2-1; D remains ambiguous. Germline V CDR1 and CDR2: SGHKS, YYEKEE (reference sequence). CDR3 length: 17 residues. Trimming shortened V by 0 bases and J by 4 bases, and 17 bases separated the two germline ends. The CDR3 protein is CASSLAVTYRGYNEQFF. In DNA, the CDR3 is TGTGCCAGCAGCTTGGCGGTAACTTACCGCGGATACAATGAGCAGTTCTTC.

The rearrangement uses TRBV14 and TRBJ2-1, with D possibly matching TRBD1 (6 bases). This CDR3 is 16 amino acids long. Trimming cost V 5 bases and J 0 bases, with 14 bases left between them. In germline, CDR1 is SGHDN, CDR2 FVKESK. The DNA of the CDR3 is TGTGCCAGCAGCGGACAGACTCGACCCTCCTACAATGAGCAGTTCTTC. It specifies CASSGQTRPSYNEQFF.

This chain uses TRBV5-1 with TRBJ2-3, with TRBD2 identical over 8 bases. Germline V CDR1 and CDR2: SGHRS, YFSETQ. CDR3 length equals 18 residues. J was trimmed by 1 base and V by 0 bases; bases with no gene match: 10. CDR3 sequence reads: CASSLVRGGLKGTDTQYF. The CDR3 nucleotides are TGCGCCAGCAGCTTGGTACGCGGGGGGCTGAAGGGCACAGATACGCAGTATTTT.

The V call is TRBV30, the J call TRBJ1-3; TRBD1 agrees at 8 bases. V dropped 3 bases and J dropped 2; count of bases not matched to a gene: 12. The germline CDR1 and CDR2 sequences are GTSNPN and SVGIG (reference sequence). This CDR3 is built from 17 residues. CDR3 loop: CAWSHGRQGFTGNTIYF. The DNA of the CDR3 is TGTGCCTGGAGCCATGGCAGACAGGGGTTCACTGGAAACACCATATATTTT.

The genes are TRBV9 and TRBJ1-2, with D tentatively TRBD1 (5 bases). Germline CDR1 reads SGDLS; CDR2 reads YYNGEE. V lost 3 bases to trimming and J lost 0 bases, with 27 bases between them. This CDR3 has 20 amino acids. This chain's CDR3 is CASSGGTKPHADSTNYGYTF. The CDR3, as DNA: TGTGCCAGCAGCGGTGGGACCAAACCGCATGCCGACTCTACTAACTATGGCTACACCTTC.

The chain links TRBV7-6 to TRBJ1-1, with unresolved D. V lost 4 bases and J lost 1, with 7 bases in between. The CDR3 runs 13 residues. Germline values: CDR1 SGHVS, CDR2 FNYEAQ. The CDR3 sequence: CASSSTPNTEAFF. The CDR3 DNA reads as TGTGCCAGCAGCTCGACACCGAACACTGAAGCTTTCTTT. The variable domain in full, completed from reference TRBV7-6 and TRBJ1-1, reads GAGVSQSPRYKVTKRGQDVALRCDPISGHVSLYWYRQALGQGPEFLTYFNYEAQQDKSGLPNDRFSAERPEGSISTLTIQRTEQRDSAMYRCASSSTPNTEAFFGQGTRLTVV.

The genes are TRBV5-6 and TRBJ1-2; no reliable D call. The germline V and J ends were trimmed by 1 base and 4 bases, with 8 bases remaining between them. From germline, CDR1 is SGHDT and CDR2 YYEEEE. The CDR3 runs to 13 residues. The CDR3: CASSLSPVYGYTF. The CDR3 DNA is TGTGCCAGCAGCTTGTCTCCAGTCTATGGCTACACCTTC. Complete variable domain (other parts from reference TRBV5-6 and TRBJ1-2): DAGVTQSPTHLIKTRGQQVTLRCSPKSGHDTVSWYQQALGQGPQFIFQYYEEEERQRGNFPDRFSGHQFPNYSSELNVNALLLGDSALYLCASSLSPVYGYTFGSGTRLTVV.

The gene calls are TRBV7-2 and TRBJ1-2, with TRBD1 as a possible D gene (6 bases). V lost 2 bases, J lost 6 bases, and 10 bases lay in between. Germline V gene lookup returns CDR1 SGHTA and CDR2 FQGNSA. This CDR3 comprises 13 residues. The CDR3 protein is CASSLRAGDGYTF. CDR3 DNA: TGTGCCAGCAGCTTAAGGGCAGGGGATGGCTACACCTTC.

This clone has more than one count but fewer than ten. The chain couples TRBV4-2 to TRBJ1-3; TRBD1 agrees at 8 bases. In germline, CDR1 is LGHNA, CDR2 YNFKEQ. With V trimmed by 0 bases and J by 2 bases, 6 bases remained unmatched. The CDR3 is 17 amino acids. CDR3 protein: CASSQDKGQAPGNTIYF. The CDR3 region has the DNA TGTGCCAGCAGCCAAGATAAGGGACAGGCCCCTGGAAACACCATATATTTT.

The V and J genes are TRBV6-6 and TRBJ1-1; possible D gene TRBD1, 6 bases. V lost 0 bases, J lost 1 base, and 9 bases lay in between. The CDR3 length is 15 residues. The germline V gene has CDR1 MNHNY and CDR2 SVGAGI (reference sequence). Written as DNA, the CDR3 is TGTGCCAGCAGTTACTCCCAGGGGTGGAACACTGAAGCTTTCTTT. Translation: CASSYSQGWNTEAFF.

This clone has only a few counts. The gene calls are TRBV28 and TRBJ2-7, with TRBD2 matching 8 bases. This CDR3 has 14 amino acids. CDR1 and CDR2 (germline): MDHEN, SYDVKM. The J segment lost 2 bases and the V segment lost 6 bases, leaving 6 bases of the junction unmatched. The CDR3 nucleotides are TGTGCCAGCAGACGGACTAGCTCCACCTACGAGCAGTACTTC. Protein product: CASRRTSSTYEQYF.

In nucleotides, the CDR3 is TGCGCCAGCAGCCACACAGACCTGGACAATGAGCAGTTCTTC. Encoded protein: CASSHTDLDNEQFF. This chain links TRBV4-1 with TRBJ2-1; D gene uncertain. The CDR3 runs to 14 residues. V gave up 3 bases and J gave up 5 bases, with 11 bases separating them. Germline CDR1 MGHRA, CDR2 YSYEKL.

The CDR3 loop is CASSQIEQHFGETQYF. As DNA, the CDR3 is TGTGCCAGCAGCCAAATAGAACAGCATTTCGGAGAGACCCAGTACTTC. The chain recombines TRBV3-1 (or the pseudogene TRBV3-2) with TRBJ2-5; no clear D gene. The CDR3 consists of 16 residues. Trimming removed 2 bases at V and 4 bases at J, with 17 bases between. The V gene's germline CDR1 is LGHDT and CDR2 YNNKEL (reference sequence).

The chain employs TRBV19 and TRBJ1-5; weak D call: TRBD1 (6 bases). Germline V gene sequence: CDR1 LNHDA, CDR2 SQIVND (reference sequence). Trimming removed 10 bases at V and 11 bases at J, with 27 bases between. CDR3 length: 15 amino acids. This CDR3 reads CATTLDRSLNRAQHF. CDR3 in DNA: TGTGCCACCACCCTCGACAGGTCTTTAAATCGGGCCCAGCATTTT.

The CDR3 nucleotides are TGTGCCAGCAGCTGGGGGACAGGGCAGTACAATGAGCAGTTCTTC. Protein: CASSWGTGQYNEQFF. J is TRBJ2-1 and V is TRBV5-6, with 9 bases matching TRBD1. Trimming took 3 bases from V and 4 from J; bases not matched to a gene: 5. The CDR3 sequence is 15 residues long. Germline CDR1 is SGHDT and CDR2 is YYEEEE.

The chain employs TRBV27 and TRBJ1-2, with 7 bases identical to TRBD1. J gave up 4 bases and V 7 bases, and 12 bases lay outside the gene matches. The CDR3 sequence is 15 residues long. Germline lookup yields CDR1 MNHEY and CDR2 SMNVEV (reference sequence). For the CDR3, the DNA is TGTGCCAGCAAAAAAGGAGGGACAGCCATCTATGGCTACACCTTC. This sequence encodes CASKKGGTAIYGYTF.

This clone was observed once. The genes are TRBV4-3 and TRBJ1-5, with TRBD1 identical over 7 bases. This CDR3 contains 16 residues. Germline CDR1 and CDR2: LGHNA and YSLEER. Trimming removed 0 bases from V and 3 bases from J; junction bases left unmatched: 5. The CDR3 bases are TGCGCCAGCAGCCAAGAACAGGGGATGTACAATCAGCCCCAGCATTTT. Translating gives CASSQEQGMYNQPQHF.

V usage is TRBV2 and J usage is TRBJ2-3; the match to TRBD2 covers 8 bases. This CDR3 has 15 amino acids. CDR1 is SNHLY, CDR2 FYNNEI, per germline. The V gene end was trimmed by 6 bases and the J gene end by 2 bases; junction bases not matched to a gene: 7. CDR3 sequence (DNA): TGTGCCAGCAGCCTCGGGGGGGTTTTCACAGATACGCAGTATTTT. Amino acids: CASSLGGVFTDTQYF. The whole variable domain, remainder taken from reference TRBV2 and TRBJ2-3, is EPEVTQTPSHQVTQMGQEVILRCVPISNHLYFYWYRQILGQKVEFLVSFYNNEISEKSEIFDDQFSVERPDGSNFTLKIRSTKLEDSAMYFCASSLGGVFTDTQYFGPGTRLTVL.

V usage is TRBV6-5 and J usage is TRBJ1-1; TRBD1 might be the D (5 bases). Germline CDR1 reads MNHEY; CDR2 reads SVGAGI. Trimming took off 7 bases at V and 0 bases at J, with 12 bases between the two ends. The CDR3 extends over 14 amino acids. The CDR3: CASTREPMNTEAFF. Written as DNA, the CDR3 is TGTGCCAGCACCAGGGAACCGATGAACACTGAAGCTTTCTTT.